This TCR beta chain is from a study of blood T cell repertoires in COVID-19. Trimming shortened V by 8 bases and J by 0 bases, and 13 bases separated the two germline ends. This CDR3 is built from 15 residues. Germline CDR1 reads LNHDA; CDR2 reads SQIVND (reference sequence). In the original analysis: Reference gene primer amplification in the assay estimated nucleated cell counts. The assay was immunoSEQ multiplex PCR, and TCRdb's table has in-frame clones only and misses some. V and J calls and clone size are given by that table; D and trimming were obtained from the DNA. The table has a few hundred thousand clones, around 87% seen once.

Sequencing used peripheral blood. J is TRBJ2-2 and V is TRBV19; perhaps TRBD2 as D (5 bases). The TCR sequence derives from a man aged 60-69 years who had recovered from COVID-19. In DNA, the CDR3 is TGTGCCAGTGCCCCCGGGGAAGCGAACACCGGGGAGCTGTTTTTT. Its translation: CASAPGEANTGELFF.